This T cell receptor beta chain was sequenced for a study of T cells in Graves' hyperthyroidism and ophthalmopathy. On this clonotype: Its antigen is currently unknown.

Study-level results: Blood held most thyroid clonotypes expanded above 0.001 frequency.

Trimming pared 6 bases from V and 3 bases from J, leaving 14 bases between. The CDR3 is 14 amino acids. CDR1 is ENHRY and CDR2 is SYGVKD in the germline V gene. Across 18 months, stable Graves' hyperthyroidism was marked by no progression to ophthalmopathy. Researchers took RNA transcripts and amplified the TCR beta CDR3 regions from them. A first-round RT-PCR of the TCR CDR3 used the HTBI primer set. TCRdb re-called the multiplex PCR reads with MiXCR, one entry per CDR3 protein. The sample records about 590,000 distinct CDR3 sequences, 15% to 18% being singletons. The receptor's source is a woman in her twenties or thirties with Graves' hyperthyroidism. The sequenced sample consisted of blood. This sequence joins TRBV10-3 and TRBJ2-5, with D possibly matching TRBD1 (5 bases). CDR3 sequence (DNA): TGTGCCATCAGCTCCGACAGAGAAAAAGAGACCCAGTACTTC. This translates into CAISSDREKETQYF.